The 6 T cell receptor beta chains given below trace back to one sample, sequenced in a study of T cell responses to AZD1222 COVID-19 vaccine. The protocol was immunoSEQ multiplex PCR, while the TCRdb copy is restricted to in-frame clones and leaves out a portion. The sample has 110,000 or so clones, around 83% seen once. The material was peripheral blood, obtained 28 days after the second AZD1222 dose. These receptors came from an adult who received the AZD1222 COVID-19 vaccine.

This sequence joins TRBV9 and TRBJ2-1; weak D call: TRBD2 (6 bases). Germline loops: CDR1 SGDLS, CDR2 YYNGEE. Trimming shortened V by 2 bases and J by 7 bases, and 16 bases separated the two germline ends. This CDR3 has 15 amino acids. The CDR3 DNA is TGTGCCAGCAGCGTCAGGGACTCACCGGGGAATGAGCAGTTCTTC. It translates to CASSVRDSPGNEQFF.

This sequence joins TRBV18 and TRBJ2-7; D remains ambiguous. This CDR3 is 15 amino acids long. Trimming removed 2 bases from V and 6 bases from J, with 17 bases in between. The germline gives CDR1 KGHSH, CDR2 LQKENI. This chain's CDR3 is CASSPSGHWDGEQYF. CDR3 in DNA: TGTGCCAGCTCACCATCCGGGCATTGGGATGGCGAGCAGTACTTC.

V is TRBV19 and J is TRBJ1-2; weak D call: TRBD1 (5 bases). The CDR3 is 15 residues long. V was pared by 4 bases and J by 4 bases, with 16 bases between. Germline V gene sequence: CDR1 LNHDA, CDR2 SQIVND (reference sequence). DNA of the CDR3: TGTGCCAGTAGTAGGGTGGGGCCGAAAATCTATGGCTACACCTTC. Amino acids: CASSRVGPKIYGYTF.

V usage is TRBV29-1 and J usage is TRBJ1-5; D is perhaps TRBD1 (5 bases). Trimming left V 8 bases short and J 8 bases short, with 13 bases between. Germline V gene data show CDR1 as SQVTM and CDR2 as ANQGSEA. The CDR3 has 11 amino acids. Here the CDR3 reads CSHLGGKPQHF. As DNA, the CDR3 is TGCAGCCACCTCGGGGGAAAGCCCCAGCATTTT.

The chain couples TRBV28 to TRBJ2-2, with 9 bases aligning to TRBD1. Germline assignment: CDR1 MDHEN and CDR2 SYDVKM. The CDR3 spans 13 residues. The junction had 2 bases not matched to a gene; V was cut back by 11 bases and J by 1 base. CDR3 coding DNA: TGTGCCTCGGACAGGGGGAACACCGGGGAGCTGTTTTTT. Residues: CASDRGNTGELFF.

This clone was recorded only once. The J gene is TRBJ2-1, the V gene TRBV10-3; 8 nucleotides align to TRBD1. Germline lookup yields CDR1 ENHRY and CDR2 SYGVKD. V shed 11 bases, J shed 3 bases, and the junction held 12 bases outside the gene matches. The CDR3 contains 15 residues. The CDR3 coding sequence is TGTGCCTCCTACCCTGGACAGGGACTCTACAATGAGCAGTTCTTC. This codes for CASYPGQGLYNEQFF.